Each of the 9 T cell receptor beta chains below was sequenced from the same sample in a study of T cell responses to AZD1222 COVID-19 vaccine. Only in-frame clones appear in the TCRdb table, and some are missing; sequencing was by immunoSEQ multiplex PCR. The repertoire has more than 85,000 clones, 90% to 95% of them found once; the top ten carry 7.5%. The sample in question was peripheral blood, obtained on day 0 of AZD1222 vaccination. Receptors originate from an adult in good health.

This clone was recorded only once. The chain is built from TRBV9 and TRBJ2-1; 7 positions match TRBD2. CDR3 length: 17 amino acids. Germline V gene sequence: CDR1 SGDLS, CDR2 YYNGEE. J lost 3 bases, V lost 3 bases, and 12 bases had no gene match. CDR3 region: CASSGSSGVPNYNEQFF. CDR3 in DNA: TGTGCCAGCAGCGGGTCCAGCGGGGTCCCGAACTACAATGAGCAGTTCTTC.

This chain joins TRBV27 and TRBJ2-5; 10 bases agree with TRBD2. Per germline, CDR1 MNHEY and CDR2 SMNVEV (reference sequence). This CDR3 has 17 amino acids. Trimming took 5 bases from V and 4 from J; bases not matched to a gene: 13. The CDR3 nucleotides read TGTGCCAGCAGTCTAAGACCCGGGACTAGCGTCCGAGAGACCCAGTACTTC. Encoded protein: CASSLRPGTSVRETQYF.

The chain uses TRBV13 and TRBJ2-7; D remains ambiguous. V gave up 0 bases and J gave up 3 bases, with 9 bases separating them. CDR3 length equals 14 residues. Germline V gene data show CDR1 as PRHDT and CDR2 as FYEKMQ (reference sequence). CDR3 residues: CASSLGNRRYEQYF. CDR3 nucleotides: TGTGCCAGCAGCTTAGGCAACAGACGCTACGAGCAGTACTTC.

The J gene is TRBJ1-2, the V gene TRBV9; D gene ambiguous. This CDR3 contains 13 residues. Trimming stripped 0 bases from V and 3 bases from J, with 6 bases between. Germline CDR1 reads SGDLS; CDR2 reads YYNGEE. CDR3 sequence: CASSVERDYGYTF. CDR3 sequence (DNA): TGTGCCAGCAGCGTAGAAAGGGACTATGGCTACACCTTC.

The chain combines TRBV7-3 with TRBJ1-5; possible D gene TRBD1, 5 bases. There are 15 residues in the CDR3. The germline V and J ends were trimmed by 7 bases and 1 base, with 14 bases remaining between them. Germline V lookup: CDR1 SGHTA, CDR2 FQGTGA. The CDR3 reads CASTPPGKSNQPQHF. CDR3 sequence (DNA): TGTGCCAGCACCCCACCAGGGAAAAGCAATCAGCCCCAGCATTTT.

V gene TRBV5-1 combines with J gene TRBJ2-7, with a possible D match to TRBD2 (5 bases). Germline values: CDR1 SGHRS, CDR2 YFSETQ. The CDR3 covers 15 residues. V was pared by 0 bases and J by 1 base, with 11 bases between. This chain's CDR3 is CASSLGVGSSYEQYF. For the CDR3, the DNA is TGCGCCAGCAGCTTGGGGGTTGGGAGTTCCTACGAGCAGTACTTC. Using reference TRBV5-1 and TRBJ2-7 for the parts outside the CDR3, the full variable domain is KAGVTQTPRYLIKTRGQQVTLSCSPISGHRSVSWYQQTPGQGLQFLFEYFSETQRNKGNFPGRFSGRQFSNSRSEMNVSTLELGDSALYLCASSLGVGSSYEQYFGPGTRLTVT.

V gene TRBV19 combines with J gene TRBJ1-2; TRBD1 matches at 9 bases. J gave up 4 bases and V 8 bases, and 17 bases lay outside the gene matches. CDR3 length: 17 residues. CDR1 LNHDA and CDR2 SQIVND come from the germline V gene (reference sequence). CDR3: CASGPGTGTSQGYGYTF. The CDR3 DNA is TGTGCCAGTGGCCCCGGGACAGGGACTTCCCAGGGCTATGGCTACACCTTC.

The chain carries TRBV3-1 (or the pseudogene TRBV3-2) and TRBJ1-1; D is undetermined. Germline-derived CDR1 and CDR2 are LGHDT and YNNKEL (reference sequence). V lost 1 base and J lost 1, with 10 bases in between. There are 15 residues in the CDR3. The CDR3 protein is CASSQAGGGNTEAFF. CDR3 nucleotide sequence: TGTGCCAGCAGCCAAGCGGGCGGCGGGAACACTGAAGCTTTCTTT.

The V gene is TRBV20-1, the J gene TRBJ1-5; D ambiguous. The germline gives CDR1 DFQATT, CDR2 SNEGSKA (reference sequence). This CDR3 comprises 11 residues. The V gene lost 6 bases and the J gene lost 6 bases, with 9 bases spanning the gap. Here the CDR3 DNA reads TGCAGTGCGGGTCTAGGTCAGCCCCAGCATTTT. This sequence encodes CSAGLGQPQHF.